The 26 T cell receptor beta chains given below trace back to one sample, sequenced in a study of cytomegalovirus exposure and HLA in healthy donors. Primers for the PCR totalled 60 Vbeta and 13 Jbeta. TCRdb keeps only in-frame clones here, not all; method: immunoSEQ multiplex PCR. The table shows under 110,000 clones, with more than 60% occurring only once. The sequenced sample was PBMCs. The receptors stem from a middle-aged man in good health and CMV-seronegative.

This chain connects TRBV19 to TRBJ2-5; 8 bases align to TRBD1. The germline V gene has CDR1 LNHDA and CDR2 SQIVND (reference sequence). V shed 2 bases and J 2 bases; nucleotides not matched to a gene: 4. The CDR3 loop spans 15 amino acids. Here the CDR3 DNA reads TGTGCCAGTAGTATATCGGGACAGGTACAAGAGACCCAGTACTTC. Its protein product is CASSISGQVQETQYF. Together with reference TRBV19 and TRBJ2-5, the CDR3 gives the full variable domain: DGGITQSPKYLFRKEGQNVTLSCEQNLNHDAMYWYRQDPGQGLRLIYYSQIVNDFQKGDIAEGYSVSREKKESFPLTVTSAQKNPTAFYLCASSISGQVQETQYFGPGTRLLVL.

This sequence joins TRBV10-1 and TRBJ2-3; tentatively, D is TRBD1 (5 bases). The germline V and J ends were trimmed by 3 bases and 4 bases, with 11 bases remaining between them. The CDR3 length is 14 residues. Germline V gene data show CDR1 as WNHNN and CDR2 as SYGVQD (reference sequence). As DNA, the CDR3 is TGCGCCAGCAGTGACCAGGGCGGTTCAGATACGCAGTATTTT. It encodes CASSDQGGSDTQYF.

This sequence joins TRBV5-1 and TRBJ1-1, with D possibly TRBD1 on 6 matching bases. CDR1 is SGHRS and CDR2 is YFSETQ in the germline V gene. Trimming shortened V by 5 bases and J by 11 bases, and 16 bases separated the two germline ends. The CDR3 runs to 12 residues. The CDR3 sequence: CASRKEQGNAFF. CDR3 in DNA: TGCGCCAGCAGAAAAGAACAGGGAAATGCTTTCTTT.

A few counts support this clone. V is TRBV4-2 and J is TRBJ2-6, with 7 bases lining up with TRBD2. Germline-derived CDR1 and CDR2 are LGHNA and YNFKEQ. The CDR3 length is 16 residues. V trimming: 1 base; J trimming: 10 bases; junction bases outside the gene matches: 10. The CDR3 protein is CASSQGRQGGYNVLTF. Here the CDR3 DNA reads TGTGCCAGCAGCCAAGGGCGGCAGGGAGGGTATAACGTCCTGACTTTC.

The rearrangement uses TRBV6-5 and TRBJ2-7; D not resolved. This CDR3 is 16 amino acids long. Germline V gene data show CDR1 as MNHEY and CDR2 as SVGAGI. The V gene lost 2 bases and the J gene lost 2 bases, with 16 bases spanning the gap. CDR3 residues: CASSYIRTNFPYEQYF. CDR3 sequence (DNA): TGTGCCAGCAGTTACATCCGAACAAATTTTCCCTACGAGCAGTACTTC.

V usage is TRBV9 and J usage is TRBJ2-3; D is uncertain. Per the germline V gene, CDR1 is SGDLS and CDR2 is YYNGEE. The CDR3 consists of 15 residues. The V end lost 3 bases, the J end lost 2 bases, and 13 bases lay between the germline ends. The CDR3 sequence is CASSARPVHTDTQYF. Here the CDR3 DNA reads TGTGCCAGCAGCGCTCGCCCGGTGCACACAGATACGCAGTATTTT.

This rearrangement joins TRBV4-2 to TRBJ2-2, with 7 bases lining up with TRBD2. V trimming: 0 bases; J trimming: 0 bases; junction bases outside the gene matches: 7. Looked up from germline, CDR1 is LGHNA and CDR2 is YNFKEQ. The CDR3 covers 18 residues. The CDR3 DNA is TGTGCCAGCAGCCAAGATGCGACTAGCTCCGCGAACACCGGGGAGCTGTTTTTT. Translating it yields CASSQDATSSANTGELFF.

The chain employs TRBV7-7 and TRBJ2-5, with 12 bases lining up with TRBD2. Germline-derived CDR1 and CDR2 are SSHAT and FNYEAQ (reference sequence). The V and J ends lost 4 bases and 5 bases, in that order; junction bases with no gene match: 8. The CDR3 has 16 amino acids. The DNA for the CDR3 is TGTGCCAGCAGCTCCGTTCTAGCGGGGGGGCATGAGACCCAGTACTTC. It is translated as CASSSVLAGGHETQYF.

The chain combines TRBV11-3 with TRBJ2-5, with 9 bases lining up with TRBD2. The CDR3 consists of 16 residues. Germline V lookup: CDR1 SGHNT, CDR2 YENEEA. The ends lost 5 bases at V and 5 bases at J; junction bases unmatched: 12. The CDR3 bases are TGTGCCAGCAGCAAAGGCGCGGGGGGGCCTCGGGAGACCCAGTACTTC. Its translation: CASSKGAGGPRETQYF.

The genes are TRBV5-4 and TRBJ2-7, with no clear D. CDR1 is SGHNT, CDR2 YYREEE, per germline (reference sequence). The CDR3 totals 15 residues. Trimming cost V 0 bases and J 3 bases, with 13 bases left between them. The CDR3 coding sequence is TGTGCCAGCAGCTTGGAGGTGGGCCCATACTACGAGCAGTACTTC. Translating gives CASSLEVGPYYEQYF.

This chain connects TRBV2 to TRBJ1-2; 7 bases are shared with TRBD1. The CDR3 covers 13 residues. Germline-derived CDR1 and CDR2 are SNHLY and FYNNEI. After removal of 9 bases from V and 4 bases from J, the junction contained 8 bases not matched to a gene. The CDR3 spells CARSDRDTYGYTF. In DNA form, the CDR3 reads TGTGCCAGGTCCGACAGGGACACCTATGGCTACACCTTC.

The chain couples TRBV2 to TRBJ1-5; 8 positions agree with TRBD1. Trimming took 6 bases from V and 5 from J; bases not matched to a gene: 6. Germline V gives CDR1 SNHLY, CDR2 FYNNEI. This CDR3 has 14 residues. The CDR3 region has the DNA TGTGCCAGCAGCTACAGGGGGAGAGATCAGCCCCAGCATTTT. This gives the protein CASSYRGRDQPQHF.

This chain connects TRBV10-2 to TRBJ2-3; TRBD2 agrees at 15 bases. Germline V gene data show CDR1 as WSHSY and CDR2 as SAAADI. This CDR3 has 14 residues. Unmatched junction bases numbered 4, after V lost 10 bases and J lost 5 bases. CDR3 nucleotide sequence: TGCGCCACCGGACTAGCGGGGGGGCGAGATACGCAGTATTTT. Its protein product is CATGLAGGRDTQYF.

The chain has TRBV27 and TRBJ1-2; TRBD1 aligns across 12 bases. The germline V gene has CDR1 MNHEY and CDR2 SMNVEV (reference sequence). Trimming at V came to 6 bases and at J to 5 bases, leaving 10 bases not matched to a gene. The CDR3 length is 16 residues. The CDR3 DNA follows: TGTGCCAGCAGCCGACAGGGACAGGGGGCCGGGTATGGCTACACCTTC. It encodes CASSRQGQGAGYGYTF.

The chain uses TRBV6-1 and TRBJ2-2, with 8 bases identical to TRBD2. V dropped 2 bases and J dropped 6; count of bases not matched to a gene: 5. Germline V gene lookup returns CDR1 MNHNS and CDR2 SASEGT. The CDR3 is made up of 15 amino acids. The chain's CDR3 is CASSESGGPAGELFF. In DNA, the CDR3 is TGTGCCAGCAGTGAATCGGGGGGGCCCGCCGGGGAGCTGTTTTTT.

The rearrangement joins TRBV19 to TRBJ2-5, with 9 bases fitting TRBD1. Unmatched junction bases numbered 6, after V lost 7 bases and J lost 3 bases. The germline gives CDR1 LNHDA, CDR2 SQIVND (reference sequence). This CDR3 is 14 amino acids long. The CDR3 loop is CASISTGGEETQYF. The CDR3 DNA is TGTGCCAGTATCTCAACAGGGGGCGAAGAGACCCAGTACTTC.

V and J are TRBV29-1 and TRBJ1-2; D ambiguous. Trimming cost V 4 bases and J 8 bases, with 17 bases left between them. Germline CDR1 reads SQVTM; CDR2 reads ANQGSEA. CDR3 length: 13 amino acids. The DNA of the CDR3 is TGCAGCGTTGGGTTCGATAGGACTCAAGGCTACACCTTC. This gives the protein CSVGFDRTQGYTF.

The genes are TRBV2 and TRBJ2-1; TRBD2 matches at 13 bases. Germline V gene sequence: CDR1 SNHLY, CDR2 FYNNEI. The CDR3 extends over 18 amino acids. The V and J ends lost 4 bases and 9 bases, in that order; junction bases with no gene match: 15. The CDR3 region is CASSGRPPGLAGTGEQFF. The CDR3 DNA reads TGTGCCAGCAGTGGACGACCTCCGGGACTAGCGGGGACGGGTGAGCAGTTCTTC. Supplemented by reference TRBV2 and TRBJ2-1, the full variable domain reads EPEVTQTPSHQVTQMGQEVILRCVPISNHLYFYWYRQILGQKVEFLVSFYNNEISEKSEIFDDQFSVERPDGSNFTLKIRSTKLEDSAMYFCASSGRPPGLAGTGEQFFGPGTRLTVL.

A few counts support this clone. The chain uses TRBV4-2 and TRBJ2-7, with D tentatively TRBD1 (6 bases). V shed 3 bases and J shed 0 bases, with 18 bases lying between them. This CDR3 has 17 amino acids. From germline, CDR1 is LGHNA and CDR2 YNFKEQ. CDR3: CASSQGARHPFSYEQYF. The CDR3 DNA sequence: TGTGCCAGCAGCCAGGGGGCCCGACACCCATTCTCCTACGAGCAGTACTTC.

J is TRBJ1-2 and V is TRBV19; a possible D gene is TRBD1 (5 bases). Germline CDR1 LNHDA, CDR2 SQIVND (reference sequence). This CDR3 has 16 residues. Trimming took off 5 bases at V and 8 bases at J, with 24 bases between the two ends. The CDR3 coding sequence is TGTGCCAGTAGTCCCACGGGGGGGGGAGTCGTCCGCGGCTACACCTTC. Translated, it gives CASSPTGGGVVRGYTF.

The genes are TRBV7-9 and TRBJ1-2, with 7 nucleotides matching TRBD1. With 5 bases clipped from V and 4 bases from J, the junction kept 13 bases outside the gene matches. Germline V gives CDR1 SEHNR, CDR2 FQNEAQ (reference sequence). This CDR3 contains 16 residues. This CDR3 reads CASSGRETGKGYGYTF. In nucleotides, the CDR3 is TGTGCCAGCAGCGGCCGGGAGACAGGGAAGGGCTATGGCTACACCTTC.

This rearrangement joins TRBV19 to TRBJ1-2, with D tentatively TRBD1 (5 bases). This CDR3 is 16 amino acids long. The germline gives CDR1 LNHDA, CDR2 SQIVND (reference sequence). V shed 7 bases and J shed 1 base, with 19 bases lying between them. In DNA form, the CDR3 reads TGTGCCAGTACCTCCGGGGGGTTCAAAAATAACTATGGCTACACCTTC. It is translated as CASTSGGFKNNYGYTF. The full variable domain, in which reference TRBV19 and TRBJ1-2 provide the parts outside the CDR3, is DGGITQSPKYLFRKEGQNVTLSCEQNLNHDAMYWYRQDPGQGLRLIYYSQIVNDFQKGDIAEGYSVSREKKESFPLTVTSAQKNPTAFYLCASTSGGFKNNYGYTFGSGTRLTVV.

The count of this clone is one. CDR3 region: CASSWGDEQYF. The DNA for the CDR3 is TGTGCCAGCAGCTGGGGGGACGAGCAGTACTTC. The gene calls are TRBV13 and TRBJ2-7; possible D gene TRBD2, 6 bases. Trimming stripped 4 bases from V and 5 bases from J, with 6 bases between. Germline CDR1 reads PRHDT; CDR2 reads FYEKMQ (reference sequence). The length of the CDR3 is 11 residues.

This clone was seen more than once but under ten times. The chain couples TRBV4-1 to TRBJ2-3; 10 bases are shared with TRBD2. The CDR3 is 16 amino acids. The V segment lost 4 bases and the J segment 1 base; nucleotides outside the gene matches: 5. CDR1 and CDR2 from the germline V gene are MGHRA and YSYEKL. Here the CDR3 reads CASSPQRGGRTDTQYF. The CDR3 coding sequence is TGCGCCAGCAGCCCACAGCGGGGGGGACGCACAGATACGCAGTATTTT.

The genes are TRBV5-1 and TRBJ1-2; maybe TRBD1 (5 bases). The CDR3 extends over 15 amino acids. The V end was cut by 0 bases, the J end by 5 bases, with 14 bases between. Germline V gives CDR1 SGHRS, CDR2 YFSETQ. The CDR3 DNA sequence: TGCGCCAGCAGCTTGGGGGAGGGGAAAACTTATGGCTACACCTTC. Protein product: CASSLGEGKTYGYTF.

The chain combines TRBV9 with TRBJ2-5; D possibly corresponds to TRBD1 (5 bases). Gene TRBJ2-7 matches the end of the DNA better, so the J call may be wrong. This CDR3 region has 16 residues. The germline V gene encodes CDR1 SGDLS and CDR2 YYNGEE. CDR3: CASSPHLPGSYYEQYF. The CDR3 region has the DNA TGTGCCAGCAGCCCCCACCTCCCAGGGTCCTACTACGAGCAGTACTTC.